The source of this T cell receptor (beta chain) is a study of post-analysis software for immune sequencing data. Across the whole study: There were relapsing-remitting, secondary progressive and progressive-relapsing multiple sclerosis among the disease courses included. Study-level findings and limits: The five TRBV segments detected at higher frequency in patients than in controls included TRBV5-6, TRBV5-1 and TRBV20-1.

This clonotype was seen at least ten times. Its antigen is still unknown. The CDR3 is 13 amino acids. The germline V gene encodes CDR1 MNHEY and CDR2 SVGAGI. V was cut by 0 bases and J by 9 bases, with 9 bases left in between. Unique molecular identifiers had been added to the TCR beta cDNA libraries. MiXCR, applied by TCRdb to the PCR reads, yields one record per CDR3 protein. The sample yields approximately 440,000 distinct CDR3 sequences, under 55% seen once. The V call is TRBV6-5, the J call TRBJ2-4; D gene unclear. This TCR came from a girl aged 10-17 years with multiple sclerosis. What was sequenced was blood. The CDR3 coding sequence is TGTGCCAGCAGTTACTCGGGCCCGGGCATTCAGTACTTC. Translating it yields CASSYSGPGIQYF.